This entry features one T cell receptor beta chain sequence. Its antigen is currently unknown. This entry belongs to a study of response to subunit inactivated influenza vaccine. V was trimmed by 2 bases and J by 0 bases, leaving 11 bases between them. The CDR3 is 16 amino acids. CDR1 and CDR2 (germline): SGHRS, YFSETQ. TCRdb processed the RT-PCR reads anew with MiXCR; each CDR3 protein has one entry. The table shows 500,000 to 600,000 distinct CDR3 sequences, with 12% to 15% occurring only once. Regarding the study as a whole: Seasonal influenza vaccination, on each occasion, was suggested by the authors to recruit few new T cells.

The sample was PBMCs from blood, taken roughly 12 days after vaccination. The sequence derives from a man aged 50-60 years who received an inactivated influenza vaccine. The chain carries TRBV5-1 and TRBJ2-2; a weak D match, TRBD1 (6 bases). CDR3 protein: CASSFSTGSNTGELFF. CDR3 coding DNA: TGCGCCAGCAGCTTTTCAACAGGGTCGAACACCGGGGAGCTGTTTTTT.